The next 15 T cell receptor beta chains were all read from a single sample in a study of T cells in Graves' hyperthyroidism and ophthalmopathy. What was amplified from RNA transcripts were TCR beta CDR3 regions. Primed by the HTBI set, a first-round RT-PCR was run on the TCR CDR3. Using its own MiXCR run on the multiplex PCR reads, TCRdb lists one record per CDR3 protein. The sample includes about 360,000 distinct CDR3 sequences, less than 15% of them seen just once. The sample consisted of blood. The receptors were sampled from a woman aged 18 to 35 with Graves' hyperthyroidism.

This clonotype was observed many times. The V call is TRBV5-1, the J call TRBJ1-6; 9 bases are a match to TRBD1. This CDR3 is built from 16 residues. Germline CDR1 is SGHRS and CDR2 is YFSETQ. The V segment lost 0 bases and the J segment 6 bases; nucleotides outside the gene matches: 4. The CDR3 sequence is CASSLESGQGNSPLHF. DNA for the CDR3: TGCGCCAGCAGCTTGGAATCGGGACAGGGTAATTCACCCCTCCACTTT.

In nucleotides, the CDR3 is TGTGCCAGCAGTGCGAATGGGGGCGCTACCAGCTCCTATAATTCACCCCTCCACTTT. Translating it yields CASSANGGATSSYNSPLHF. J is TRBJ1-6 and V is TRBV6-1; weak D call: TRBD1 (6 bases). The CDR3 contains 19 residues. CDR1 and CDR2 (germline): MNHNS, SASEGT. Trimming shortened V by 4 bases and J by 0 bases, and 19 bases separated the two germline ends.

This clonotype was recorded at least ten times. The genes are TRBV12-5 and TRBJ1-2; no reliable D call. Per the germline V gene, CDR1 is LGHNT and CDR2 is FRNRAP. This CDR3 has 14 residues. The V and J ends lost 0 bases and 3 bases respectively, with 8 bases between them. In nucleotides, the CDR3 is TGTGCTAGTGGTTTGGTCCCGGACCACTATGGCTACACCTTC. The encoded protein is CASGLVPDHYGYTF.

Many counts were recorded for this clonotype. The rearrangement links TRBV18 to TRBJ2-3; D gene unclear. V was clipped by 5 bases and J by 2 bases, with 8 bases between them. The CDR3 is 13 amino acids. From germline, CDR1 is KGHSH and CDR2 LQKENI. CDR3 nucleotide sequence: TGTGCCAGCTCAGCCCAGTACACAGATACGCAGTATTTT. It codes for CASSAQYTDTQYF.

This clonotype showed up just a few times. CDR3 protein: CAWATGPYGYTF. CDR3 bases: TGTGCCTGGGCTACAGGGCCCTATGGCTACACCTTC. J is TRBJ1-2 and V is TRBV30, with TRBD1 as a possible D gene (6 bases). In germline, CDR1 is GTSNPN, CDR2 SVGIG (reference sequence). This CDR3 comprises 12 residues. Trimming took 5 bases from V and 4 from J, leaving 11 bases between them.

This clonotype was counted many times. The chain carries TRBV19 and TRBJ1-2; no firm D call. Germline V lookup: CDR1 LNHDA, CDR2 SQIVND (reference sequence). The length of the CDR3 is 13 residues. Trimming removed 3 bases at V and 6 bases at J, with 11 bases between. DNA for the CDR3: TGTGCCAGTAGTATTGGGGTGGCGGATGGCTACACCTTC. This sequence encodes CASSIGVADGYTF.

The chain has TRBV5-1 and TRBJ2-1; 13 nucleotides line up with TRBD2. This CDR3 is 19 amino acids long. The V segment lost 0 bases and the J segment 2 bases; nucleotides outside the gene matches: 8. Germline-derived CDR1 and CDR2 are SGHRS and YFSETQ. CDR3 sequence (DNA): TGCGCCAGCAGCTTGGTGGGGACTAGCGGGGCCTTAACCTACAATGAGCAGTTCTTC. It codes for CASSLVGTSGALTYNEQFF.

The rearrangement links TRBV9 to TRBJ1-2; tentative D call: TRBD1 (6 bases). The V end was cut by 0 bases, the J end by 6 bases, with 12 bases between. The length of the CDR3 is 14 residues. Germline CDR1 reads SGDLS; CDR2 reads YYNGEE. In DNA, the CDR3 is TGTGCCAGCAGCGTAGCCGGGGGCCCCAATGGCTACACCTTC. Translating it yields CASSVAGGPNGYTF. The full variable domain, its missing parts supplied by reference TRBV9 and TRBJ1-2, is DSGVTQTPKHLITATGQRVTLRCSPRSGDLSVYWYQQSLDQGLQFLIQYYNGEERAKGNILERFSAQQFPDLHSELNLSSLELGDSALYFCASSVAGGPNGYTFGSGTRLTVV.

This clonotype was counted only a few times. This chain joins TRBV6-1 and TRBJ2-1; TRBD2 agrees at 10 bases. V shed 6 bases and J 10 bases; nucleotides not matched to a gene: 9. This CDR3 comprises 14 residues. The germline CDR1 and CDR2 sequences are MNHNS and SASEGT. The chain's CDR3 is CASRGGLAFGEQFF. The CDR3 DNA sequence: TGTGCCAGCAGGGGGGGACTAGCGTTTGGGGAGCAGTTCTTC.

V usage is TRBV27 and J usage is TRBJ2-1; 11 bases align to TRBD2. This CDR3 is built from 15 residues. V lost 5 bases to trimming and J lost 3 bases; unmatched junction nucleotides: 3. Germline V gives CDR1 MNHEY, CDR2 SMNVEV (reference sequence). In DNA form, the CDR3 reads TGTGCCAGCAGTCTAGCGGGGGGCCTCTACAATGAGCAGTTCTTC. Amino acids: CASSLAGGLYNEQFF.

This clonotype appeared many times. The chain links TRBV4-3 to TRBJ2-2, with no clear D. The CDR3 has 14 amino acids. V dropped 1 base and J dropped 3 bases, with 6 bases sitting between them. Germline CDR1 is LGHNA and CDR2 is YSLEER. The CDR3 nucleotides are TGCGCCAGCAGCCAAGGGGCCCACACCGGGGAGCTGTTTTTT. It specifies CASSQGAHTGELFF.

This clonotype was observed many times. The genes are TRBV12-3 or TRBV12-4 and TRBJ1-4; D not certain. Trimming shortened V by 2 bases and J by 6 bases, and 7 bases separated the two germline ends. The CDR3 sequence is 13 residues long. CDR3 nucleotides: TGTGCCAGCAGTTTAATGGGAGATGAAAAACTGTTTTTT. Its translation: CASSLMGDEKLFF.

This clonotype showed up many times. The chain joins TRBV18 to TRBJ1-3; no reliable D call. V dropped 0 bases and J dropped 2 bases, with 11 bases sitting between them. CDR1 is KGHSH and CDR2 is LQKENI in the germline V gene. The CDR3 runs to 16 residues. Here the CDR3 reads CASSPPRSDTGNTIYF. CDR3 sequence (DNA): TGTGCCAGCTCACCACCAAGGAGCGACACTGGAAACACCATATATTTT.

This clonotype was seen at least ten times. This sequence joins TRBV15 and TRBJ1-4; D not resolved. V was clipped by 0 bases and J by 2 bases, with 4 bases between them. The germline gives CDR1 LNHNV, CDR2 YYDKDF (reference sequence). The CDR3 has 14 amino acids. This chain's CDR3 is CATSRDRTNEKLFF. CDR3 nucleotides: TGTGCCACCAGCAGAGATCGGACTAATGAAAAACTGTTTTTT.

This clonotype was seen ten or more times. This chain uses TRBV3-1 with TRBJ1-5; 9 bases are a match to TRBD1. V lost 5 bases to trimming and J lost 3 bases; unmatched junction nucleotides: 8. CDR1 is LGHDT and CDR2 is YNNKEL in the germline V gene (reference sequence). The CDR3 is made up of 16 amino acids. CDR3 protein: CASSSGTGFPNQPQHF. As DNA, the CDR3 is TGTGCCAGCAGCTCCGGGACAGGGTTCCCCAATCAGCCCCAGCATTTT.